This entry concerns a single TCR beta chain. Its antigen is undetermined. This record belongs to a study of cytomegalovirus exposure and HLA in healthy donors. General observations from the study: For TCR beta chains, V- and J-gene trimming was later linked to a missense DCLRE1C variant.

Use of 60 Vbeta and 13 Jbeta primers characterized the PCR. TCRdb's table, derived via immunoSEQ multiplex PCR, lists solely in-frame clones and lacks some. The table includes about 85,000 clones, 75% to 85% detected once. The CDR3 consists of 15 residues. Sequenced: PBMCs. This clonotype originated in a man aged 50 to 60 in good health and CMV-seropositive. This chain connects TRBV1 to TRBJ2-7; no DNA check was done on the table's D call, TRBD2. TRBV1 is annotated as a pseudogene. The CDR3 DNA reads TGCACCAGCAGCCAAGATATTGTGGCGGTTTACGAGCAGTACTTC. Protein product: CTSSQDIVAVYEQYF.